The next 13 T cell receptor beta chains were all read from a single sample in a study of somatic mutations in cytotoxic T cells in rheumatoid arthritis. Sequencing was performed with immunoSEQ multiplex PCR; in TCRdb, only in-frame clones are kept and a portion is missing. The sample lists approximately 15,000 clones; around four fifths were seen once. The sample was CD8+ T cells sorted from blood. The receptors come from an adult with rheumatoid arthritis.

The CDR3, as DNA: TGTGCCAGCAGCTTGGGAGAATACGAGCAGTACTTC. Translating it yields CASSLGEYEQYF. The rearrangement links TRBV7-9 to TRBJ2-7; weak D call: TRBD2 (5 bases). In germline, CDR1 is SEHNR, CDR2 FQNEAQ (reference sequence). Trimming removed 3 bases from V and 4 bases from J, with 7 bases in between. The CDR3 loop spans 12 amino acids. Combining the CDR3 with reference TRBV7-9 and TRBJ2-7 gives the whole variable domain DTGVSQNPRHKITKRGQNVTFRCDPISEHNRLYWYRQTLGQGPEFLTYFQNEAQLEKSRLLSDRFSAERPKGSFSTLEIQRTEQGDSAMYLCASSLGEYEQYFGPGTRLTVT.

The chain employs TRBV29-1 and TRBJ1-1, with 9 nucleotides matching TRBD1. The CDR3 contains 12 residues. Trimming cost V 5 bases and J 6 bases; bases outside gene matches: 4. Germline values: CDR1 SQVTM, CDR2 ANQGSEA. CDR3 amino acids: CSVPTGGPEAFF. The CDR3 coding sequence is TGCAGCGTTCCAACAGGGGGCCCTGAAGCTTTCTTT.

This sequence joins TRBV2 and TRBJ1-6, with D unresolved. There are 15 residues in the CDR3. Per the germline V gene, CDR1 is SNHLY and CDR2 is FYNNEI. V shed 4 bases and J shed 7 bases, with 14 bases lying between them. CDR3 nucleotides: TGTGCCAGCAGTGGGTGGGCAGGCCAAAATTCACCCCTCCACTTT. This codes for CASSGWAGQNSPLHF.

The chain links TRBV19 to TRBJ1-1; possible D gene TRBD1, 5 bases. Germline V gives CDR1 LNHDA, CDR2 SQIVND (reference sequence). The V and J ends lost 3 bases and 3 bases respectively, with 11 bases between them. The CDR3 runs to 14 residues. CDR3 nucleotide sequence: TGTGCCAGTAGTATGGGCGGGGACGACACTGAAGCTTTCTTT. As protein: CASSMGGDDTEAFF.

This clone came up a few times. The V call is TRBV5-1, the J call TRBJ2-1; TRBD1 aligns across 8 bases. Germline assignment: CDR1 SGHRS and CDR2 YFSETQ. This CDR3 contains 15 residues. V was clipped by 4 bases and J by 3 bases; unmatched bases: 6. CDR3 coding DNA: TGCGCCAGCAGCACCGGGACAGGCCACTACAATGAGCAGTTCTTC. Its translation is CASSTGTGHYNEQFF.

The V and J genes are TRBV5-4 and TRBJ1-3; D is undetermined. This CDR3 has 14 residues. V gave up 4 bases and J gave up 4 bases, with 12 bases separating them. From germline, CDR1 is SGHNT and CDR2 YYREEE (reference sequence). CDR3 sequence (DNA): TGTGCCAGCAGCGGAGGGAGTTACGGAAACACCATATATTTT. This translates into CASSGGSYGNTIYF.

CDR3 nucleotides: TGTGCCAGCAGCCACGGACTAGCGGGGGTCGAGCAGTACGTC. Residues: CASSHGLAGVEQYV. The V call is TRBV5-8, the J call TRBJ2-7; TRBD2 aligns across 13 bases. The germline V gene has CDR1 SGHTS and CDR2 YDEGEE. CDR3 size: 14 residues. V shed 4 bases and J 6 bases; nucleotides not matched to a gene: 4.

This clone was seen a handful of times. The V and J genes are TRBV4-1 and TRBJ2-3, with no clear D. In germline, CDR1 is MGHRA, CDR2 YSYEKL. Deletions cut 0 bases from V and 9 bases from J, with 16 bases between. The CDR3 is 15 amino acids. The CDR3 DNA sequence: TGCGCCAGCAGCCAAGATTATTCTCCTGTGAGGACGCAGTATTTT. Amino acid sequence: CASSQDYSPVRTQYF.

V usage is TRBV5-1 and J usage is TRBJ2-7, with TRBD1 matching 7 bases. Trimming took 8 bases from V and 2 from J; bases not matched to a gene: 16. Germline-derived CDR1 and CDR2 are SGHRS and YFSETQ. The CDR3 totals 16 residues. CDR3 bases: TGCGCCAGTCACCACCCTTCGCAGGGGGAAACCTACGAGCAGTACTTC. This encodes CASHHPSQGETYEQYF.

The rearrangement uses TRBV11-3 and TRBJ2-3; D unclear. The V and J ends lost 0 bases and 2 bases respectively, with 6 bases between them. The CDR3 sequence is 14 residues long. Per the germline V gene, CDR1 is SGHNT and CDR2 is YENEEA. The CDR3 is CASSLDRVTDTQYF. CDR3 bases: TGTGCCAGCAGCTTAGATCGGGTCACAGATACGCAGTATTTT. The full variable domain, its missing parts supplied by reference TRBV11-3 and TRBJ2-3, is EAGVVQSPRYKIIEKKQPVAFWCNPISGHNTLYWYLQNLGQGPELLIRYENEEAVDDSQLPKDRFSAERLKGVDSTLKIQPAELGDSAVYLCASSLDRVTDTQYFGPGTRLTVL.

The CDR3 DNA sequence: TGTGCCAGCAGTTACACAATGACTAACTATGGCTACACCTTC. Translating it yields CASSYTMTNYGYTF. V and J are TRBV28 and TRBJ1-2, with unresolved D. The CDR3 has 14 amino acids. Germline CDR1 and CDR2: MDHEN and SYDVKM. V was clipped by 4 bases and J by 0 bases, with 9 bases between them.

V and J are TRBV27 and TRBJ2-3; 11 nucleotides align to TRBD2. The length of the CDR3 is 15 residues. Trimming cost V 1 base and J 8 bases; bases outside gene matches: 5. From germline, CDR1 is MNHEY and CDR2 SMNVEV (reference sequence). The chain's CDR3 is CASSLFGSGGATQYF. The CDR3 DNA reads as TGTGCCAGCAGTTTATTTGGTAGCGGGGGGGCTACGCAGTATTTT.

This clone was counted once. The chain recombines TRBV7-9 with TRBJ2-4; perhaps TRBD2 as D (7 bases). CDR1 is SEHNR and CDR2 is FQNEAQ in the germline V gene (reference sequence). This CDR3 has 15 amino acids. The V end was cut by 3 bases, the J end by 0 bases, with 9 bases between. The CDR3 DNA reads as TGTGCCAGCAGCTTTGGGGGGGCAGCCAAAAACATTCAGTACTTC. Translating it yields CASSFGGAAKNIQYF.